A single TCR beta chain is shown here with its context. This entry is derived from a study of blood T cell repertoires in COVID-19. Measured with immunoSEQ multiplex PCR; TCRdb has only the in-frame clones, and not every one. The data hold hundreds of thousands of clones, with over 75% observed a single time. The germline V gene encodes CDR1 SGHRS and CDR2 YFSETQ. The CDR3 runs 16 residues. Trimming removed 1 base at V and 0 bases at J, with 12 bases between. The specimen was peripheral blood. The sequence came from a man in his forties or fifties with active or convalescent COVID-19. The rearrangement joins TRBV5-1 to TRBJ2-3, with D possibly TRBD2 on 5 matching bases. In DNA form, the CDR3 reads TGCGCCAGCAGCTTGAAGCGGAAAACTAGCACAGATACGCAGTATTTT. Translation gives CASSLKRKTSTDTQYF.